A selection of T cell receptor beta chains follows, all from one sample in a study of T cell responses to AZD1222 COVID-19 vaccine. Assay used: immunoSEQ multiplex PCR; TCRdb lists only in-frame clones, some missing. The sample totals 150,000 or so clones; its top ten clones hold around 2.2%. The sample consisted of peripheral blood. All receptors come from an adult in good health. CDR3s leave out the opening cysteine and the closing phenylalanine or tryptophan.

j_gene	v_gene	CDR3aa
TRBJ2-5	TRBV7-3	ASSLGYAGTPQETQY
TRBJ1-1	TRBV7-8	ASSLVGLVGRLNTEAF
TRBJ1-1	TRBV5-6	ASSPGVVNTEAF
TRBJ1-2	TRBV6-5	ASSYTRSYGYT
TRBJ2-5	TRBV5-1	ASTRSSGGETQY
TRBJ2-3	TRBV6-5	ASSPGPTGTQY
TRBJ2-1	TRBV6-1	ASSEFRAGGNEQF
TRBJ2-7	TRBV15	ATSPHAGQAYEQY
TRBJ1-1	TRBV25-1	ASSDLDRDDTEAF
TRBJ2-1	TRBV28	ASSLTNNEQF
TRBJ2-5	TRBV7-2	ASSLGGGRETQY